This T cell receptor (beta chain) derives from a study of blood T cell repertoires in COVID-19. TCRdb's table, derived via immunoSEQ multiplex PCR, lists solely in-frame clones and lacks some. The data hold about 180,000 clones, with around 88% observed a single time. From germline, CDR1 is LNHNV and CDR2 YYDKDF (reference sequence). Trimming took off 5 bases at V and 11 bases at J, with 15 bases between the two ends. This CDR3 region has 13 residues. The J gene is TRBJ1-4, the V gene TRBV15; D not certain. This receptor was taken from a woman aged 25 to 39 with acute or convalescent COVID-19. The specimen was peripheral blood. The CDR3 loop is CATSELEGGKLFF. In nucleotides, the CDR3 is TGTGCCACCAGCGAGCTGGAAGGAGGGAAACTGTTTTTT.